This T cell receptor (beta chain) was identified in a study of patients and donors after allogeneic stem cell transplantation. This clonotype has only a few counts. TCRdb analysed the RT-PCR reads with MiXCR anew, one entry per CDR3 protein. The data show some 880,000 distinct CDR3 sequences, roughly 18% seen once. Germline V gene sequence: CDR1 MRHNA, CDR2 SNTAGT. The CDR3 length is 16 residues. V lost 6 bases and J 6 bases, leaving 23 bases between the germline ends. This receptor was identified in a human donor who was either an allogeneic HSCT recipient or a stem cell or donor lymphocyte infusion donor (not recorded which). It is not recorded whose cells these are; they may come from a transplant donor. The chain employs TRBV6-4 and TRBJ1-2; D call uncertain. The sample comprised blood, either unsorted or a sorted T cell fraction (not recorded which). The CDR3 nucleotides read TGTGCCAGCAGCGTCAATCCCGGCCCGGGAGCCAATGGCTACACCTTC. It encodes CASSVNPGPGANGYTF.